This T cell receptor (beta chain) was identified during a study of tumor-infiltrating lymphocytes in primary liver carcinoma. The overall study: Donors had hepatocellular carcinoma or combined HCC and intrahepatic cholangiocarcinoma. The yield of productive TCRbeta reads per sample was roughly 3.5 to 8 million and was similar across tissue types.

Total RNA amounting to around 540 ng was the source from which TCR beta cDNA was made with a constant-region primer. The TCR beta library was amplified through three nested multiplex PCR rounds in a modified ARM-PCR procedure. TRBV1-TRBV30 forward primers paired with a C-beta reverse primer drove the first two PCR rounds, about 10 cycles each. TCRdb processed the multiplex PCR reads anew with MiXCR; each CDR3 protein has one entry. The sample consists of roughly 36,000 distinct CDR3 sequences, approximately 71% of them appearing once. Germline lookup yields CDR1 SGHTA and CDR2 FQGNSA. This CDR3 region has 13 residues. Taking 20-30 mg of unsorted bulk tissue, the authors co-extracted RNA and DNA. Surgeons resected the patients' primary liver carcinomas. The patients lived with chronic HBV infection and had not yet received any treatment. This clonotype has a handful of counts. A junction boundary mismatches the germline segment, possibly from a read error.

The TCR comes from a man between 40 and 49 years old with primary liver carcinoma and hepatitis B virus infection. The J gene is TRBJ2-7, the V gene TRBV7-2; weak D call: TRBD2 (5 bases). The source material was tumor-adjacent normal liver tissue. For the CDR3, the DNA is TGTGTCAGCAGCTTAGTCCCGGGGAACGAGCAATACTTC. Translation: CVSSLVPGNEQYF. Looking up the rest from reference TRBV7-2 and TRBJ2-7 gives the full variable domain: GAGVSQSPSNKVTEKGKDVELRCDPISGHTALYWYRQSLGQGLEFLIYFQGNSAPDKSGLPSDRFSAERTGGSVSTLTIQRTQQEDSAVYLCVSSLVPGNEQYFGPGTRLTVT.